Listed below are T cell receptor beta chains from one sample, sequenced in a study of sequential checkpoint blockade in melanoma. Data came from immunoSEQ multiplex PCR; TCRdb stores just in-frame clones and leaves some out. The table lists approximately 37,000 clones, approximately 84% of them singletons, with less than 7% in the top ten. The material was CD8+ T cells sorted from blood (inferred from file names), obtained from a patient given nivolumab and ipilimumab in sequence. The receptors were gathered from a human donor with melanoma. CDR3s include the opening cysteine and the closing phenylalanine or tryptophan. The order of the fields is D gene, V gene, clone size, J gene, CDR3 DNA, CDR3 protein. The D gene is left open where the match is weak. Where a row states a size, it is once, few, many or the class of an expanded clone; other rows omit it.

TRBD1	TRBV6-5	.	TRBJ1-1	TGTGCCAGCAGTTGGGGTACCGGGACAGCTAACACTGAAGCTTTCTTT	CASSWGTGTANTEAFF
TRBD1	TRBV13	.	TRBJ2-4	TGTGCCAGCAGCTTCAGGGGGACAGCCAAAAACATTCAGTACTTC	CASSFRGTAKNIQYF
.	TRBV5-6	.	TRBJ2-1	TGTGCCAGCAGCACGCTGCGGGACTTCTCCTACAATGAGCAGTTCTTC	CASSTLRDFSYNEQFF
.	TRBV9	.	TRBJ2-1	TGTGCCAGCAGCGTAGGGGGCAGTTACAATGAGCAGTTCTTC	CASSVGGSYNEQFF
TRBD2	TRBV27	.	TRBJ2-2	TGTGCCAGCAGTTTGGCTAGCGGGGGGTACACCGGGGAGCTGTTTTTT	CASSLASGGYTGELFF
TRBD2	TRBV27	.	TRBJ2-7	TGTGCCAGCAGCATCAAGACTAGCGCTACCTACGAGCAGTACTTC	CASSIKTSATYEQYF
.	TRBV6-1	.	TRBJ1-2	TGTGCCAGCAGTGAAGGGGCAGTTGGCTATGGCTACACCTTC	CASSEGAVGYGYTF
TRBD1	TRBV11-2	.	TRBJ2-7	TGTGCCAGCAGCTTAGGGACAGGGGGGTACGAGCAGTACTTC	CASSLGTGGYEQYF
.	TRBV27	.	TRBJ2-3	TGTGCCAGCAGTTTCGTAGGGGGCACAGATACGCAGTATTTT	CASSFVGGTDTQYF
TRBD1	TRBV4-1	.	TRBJ2-7	TGCGCCAGCAGCCAAGCCCCTCAGGACAGGGGAAACGAGCAGTACTTC	CASSQAPQDRGNEQYF
.	TRBV9	.	TRBJ1-1	TGTGCCAGCAGCGTAGCAGGAGGGGACACTGAAGCTTTCTTT	CASSVAGGDTEAFF
.	TRBV9	.	TRBJ1-2	TGTGCCAGCAGCCCCGGGGACATGGGGGCAGGCGGCTACACCTTC	CASSPGDMGAGGYTF
.	TRBV27	.	TRBJ1-2	TGTGCCAGCAGTTTAGGGGGGGGCCCCTATGGCTACACCTTC	CASSLGGGPYGYTF
.	TRBV6-1	once	TRBJ2-5	TGTGCCAGCGGGGGGGGCTCGCCGTACTTC	CASGGGSPYF
.	TRBV4-1	.	TRBJ1-2	TGCGCCAGCAGCCAAGGGACACCGACTAACTATGGCTACACCTTC	CASSQGTPTNYGYTF
TRBD2	TRBV7-6	.	TRBJ2-2	TGTGCCAGCAGCGGGGGGACTAGCGGGAGGGCCCTCACGAACACCGGGGAGCTGTTTTTT	CASSGGTSGRALTNTGELFF
TRBD1	TRBV6-1	.	TRBJ2-7	TGTGCCAGCAGGATTCAGGGGGCGCTTTTGAACGAGCAGTACTTC	CASRIQGALLNEQYF
TRBD2	TRBV9	.	TRBJ2-7	TGTGCCAGCAGCGCTCGGAGACTAAAAGGCGGGGGAGGGAAAGGGGAGCAGTACTTC	CASSARRLKGGGGKGEQYF
.	TRBV27	.	TRBJ2-7	TGTGCCAGCAGTTTAGCGGGCCGCTACGCCTACGAGCAGTACTTC	CASSLAGRYAYEQYF
.	TRBV2	once	TRBJ1-4	TGTGCCAGCAGTGGAAACCCAGGAACAGGAGATGAAAAACTGTTTTTT	CASSGNPGTGDEKLFF
TRBD1	TRBV29-1	.	TRBJ2-5	TGCAGCGTGGGACAGGGTGGAGAGACCCAGTACTTC	CSVGQGGETQYF
.	TRBV19	few	TRBJ1-3	TGTGCCAGTATGGAGGGAAACACCATATATTTT	CASMEGNTIYF
.	TRBV4-1	.	TRBJ2-2	TGCGCCAGCAGCTCGATCCGGAAGGGGGCCGGGGAGCTGTTTTTT	CASSSIRKGAGELFF
TRBD2	TRBV5-1	.	TRBJ2-1	TGCGCCAGCAGCATACTAGCGGGGCCATACAATGAGCAGTTCTTC	CASSILAGPYNEQFF
.	TRBV6-5	.	TRBJ2-7	TGTGCCAGCAGTTCGGTCCCATCCTACGAGCAGTACTTC	CASSSVPSYEQYF
.	TRBV6-4	few	TRBJ2-3	TGTGCCAGCAGTGAGTCTAGCGAATCAGATACGCAGTATTTT	CASSESSESDTQYF
.	TRBV28	.	TRBJ2-7	TGTGCCAGCAGTCTCTACGAAATTACCTACGAGCAGTACTTC	CASSLYEITYEQYF
.	TRBV27	.	TRBJ1-1	TGTGCCAGCAGTTTATCGGGCAGTTTGAACACTGAAGCTTTCTTT	CASSLSGSLNTEAFF
TRBD2	TRBV9	.	TRBJ2-1	TGTGCCAGCAGCGGGGGGGGCAATGAGCAGTTCTTC	CASSGGGNEQFF
.	TRBV6-5	.	TRBJ1-1	TGTGCCACCATCGGCGAGACAGCAGAGAACACTGAAGCTTTCTTT	CATIGETAENTEAFF
.	TRBV6-1	.	TRBJ2-7	TGTGCCAGCAGTGAACGTGTAGTTTACGAGCAGTACTTC	CASSERVVYEQYF
.	TRBV7-8	.	TRBJ1-1	TGTGCCAGCAGCTTGTTTCAGGGGCAGAACACTGAAGCTTTCTTT	CASSLFQGQNTEAFF
.	TRBV13	.	TRBJ1-2	TGTGCCAGCAGCTTAGGGGACATGTATGGCTACACCTTC	CASSLGDMYGYTF
TRBD2	TRBV5-8	.	TRBJ2-7	TGTGCCAGCAGCTTGGCGGGCGGGAGCTCCTACGAGCAGTACTTC	CASSLAGGSSYEQYF
TRBD1	TRBV2	.	TRBJ2-7	TGTGCCAGCAGTGGGGGACAGGCGACGAGCTCCTACGAGCAGTACTTC	CASSGGQATSSYEQYF
.	TRBV4-1	.	TRBJ1-2	TGCGCCAGCAGCCAAGATCCCACGGGCTATGGCTACACCTTC	CASSQDPTGYGYTF
TRBD1	TRBV27	medium-sized	TRBJ1-5	TGTGCCAGCAGTAGGACAGGGGTAAATCAGCCCCAGCATTTT	CASSRTGVNQPQHF
.	TRBV7-9	.	TRBJ1-1	TGTGCCAGCAGCGCGTCGGGGGGCTTGACTGAAGCTTTCTTT	CASSASGGLTEAFF
TRBD1	TRBV6-1	.	TRBJ2-7	TGTGCCAGCAGTTTCACAGGGGGCGGGTACGAGCAGTACTTC	CASSFTGGGYEQYF
.	TRBV4-1	.	TRBJ2-3	TGCGCCAGCAGCTACCCGGGACAAACTAGCACAGATACGCAGTATTTT	CASSYPGQTSTDTQYF
TRBD2	TRBV27	.	TRBJ2-7	TGTGCCAGCAGTACACTCCCTAGCGGGAGTTACGAGCAGTACTTC	CASSTLPSGSYEQYF
.	TRBV27	once	TRBJ2-7	TGTGCCAGCAGTTTAGAGGCGCGCGGGGACGAGCAGTACTTC	CASSLEARGDEQYF
TRBD1	TRBV2	.	TRBJ2-7	TGTGCCAGCACCGACAGGGGGGGCGGAGAGGAGTACTTC	CASTDRGGGEEYF
.	TRBV2	.	TRBJ1-3	TGTGCCAGTAGTGAGGACAGCTCCTCTGGAAACACCATATATTTT	CASSEDSSSGNTIYF
.	TRBV4-1	.	TRBJ1-4	TGCGCCAGCCAGTCCCCGGGGTCTGAAAAACTGTTTTTT	CASQSPGSEKLFF
.	TRBV7-8	.	TRBJ2-7	TGTGCCAGCAGCTTTGGGGACAAAAGTTTAGTCTACGAGCAGTACTTC	CASSFGDKSLVYEQYF
TRBD2	TRBV27	.	TRBJ2-1	TGTGCCAGCAGGGAGCGGGGCTCCTACAATGAGCAGTTCTTC	CASRERGSYNEQFF
.	TRBV13	medium-sized	TRBJ2-7	TGTGCCAGCAGCTTGAGGGGGACTACTCGCGAGCAGTACTTC	CASSLRGTTREQYF
.	TRBV27	.	TRBJ2-1	TGTGCCAGCAGTCGGGGGAGTACCTACAATGAGCAGTTCTTC	CASSRGSTYNEQFF
.	TRBV7-6	.	TRBJ2-7	TGTGCCAGCAGCTTAGGAGGGACACATAGCTCCTACGAGCAGTACTTC	CASSLGGTHSSYEQYF
.	TRBV5-1	few	TRBJ1-1	TGCGCCAGCAGCTTCATGGAGGGCACTGAAGCTTTCTTT	CASSFMEGTEAFF
.	TRBV28	.	TRBJ1-1	TGTGCCAGCAGTCCAACGGCACAGATGAACACTGAAGCTTTCTTT	CASSPTAQMNTEAFF
.	TRBV7-9	.	TRBJ2-3	TGTGCCAGCAGCTTAATCCCCGCAGATACGCAGTATTTT	CASSLIPADTQYF
.	TRBV7-9	.	TRBJ2-7	TGTGCCAGCAGCTTAGGCCCTATCGAGCAGTACTTC	CASSLGPIEQYF
TRBD1	TRBV28	.	TRBJ1-4	TGTGCCAGCAGTTCCTGGACAGGGAAAAATGAAAAACTGTTTTTT	CASSSWTGKNEKLFF
.	TRBV4-1	.	TRBJ2-1	TGCGCCAGCAGCCAAGGGTCGGGACATATGATAAACAATGAGCAGTTCTTC	CASSQGSGHMINNEQFF